The rows below give T cell receptor beta chains drawn from one sample of a study of shared clonotypes between healthy human individuals. Sequencing used immunoSEQ multiplex PCR; TCRdb keeps in-frame clones, though not all of them. Counted here are 2,500,000 or so clones, around 94% occurring once; the ten biggest clones make up around 0.14%. Sequenced: naive CD4+ T cells sorted from blood. These receptors came from a man between 18 and 29 years old in good health. Each CDR3 is given with its conserved first and last residue. The order of the fields is D gene, clone size, J gene, V gene, CDR3 protein, CDR3 DNA. The D gene is left open where the match is weak. Rows give clone size only sometimes, using once, few, many, or a class for an expanded clone.

D: .
size: .
J: TRBJ1-5
V: TRBV4-1
CDR3: CASSQDVEDTLGGNQPQHF
DNA: TGCGCCAGCAGCCAAGATGTTGAGGACACTCTGGGCGGCAATCAGCCCCAGCATTTT

D: TRBD2
size: .
J: TRBJ2-5
V: TRBV4-2
CDR3: CASSQDPSGDHQETQYF
DNA: TGTGCCAGCAGCCAAGATCCCAGCGGGGACCACCAAGAGACCCAGTACTTC

D: .
size: .
J: TRBJ2-6
V: TRBV18
CDR3: CASSPVDRSLGANVLTF
DNA: TGTGCCAGCTCACCGGTAGACAGATCTCTGGGGGCCAACGTCCTGACTTTC

D: .
size: .
J: TRBJ2-7
V: TRBV9
CDR3: CASSPRSATQGYEQYF
DNA: TGTGCCAGCAGCCCGCGTTCGGCCACCCAGGGCTACGAGCAGTACTTC

D: TRBD1
size: .
J: TRBJ2-3
V: TRBV5-1
CDR3: CASSDRGARTDTQYF
DNA: TGCGCCAGCAGCGACAGGGGGGCGCGCACAGATACGCAGTATTTT

D: .
size: few
J: TRBJ1-1
V: TRBV5-1
CDR3: CASSLSTDTEAFF
DNA: TGCGCCAGCAGCTTGTCTACGGACACTGAAGCTTTCTTT

D: .
size: .
J: TRBJ2-5
V: TRBV10-3
CDR3: CAISDRGQETQYF
DNA: TGTGCCATCAGTGATCGTGGCCAAGAGACCCAGTACTTC

D: .
size: .
J: TRBJ1-2
V: TRBV5-5
CDR3: CASSPGVYGYTF
DNA: TGTGCCAGCAGTCCAGGGGTCTATGGCTACACCTTC

D: TRBD1
size: .
J: TRBJ2-1
V: TRBV18
CDR3: CASSPQTTGTGRNEQFF
DNA: TGTGCCAGCTCACCACAAACGACCGGGACAGGGAGGAATGAGCAGTTCTTC

D: TRBD1
size: .
J: TRBJ1-1
V: TRBV5-5
CDR3: CASRWFDRGDTEAFF
DNA: TGTGCCAGCAGATGGTTTGACAGGGGGGACACTGAAGCTTTCTTT

D: .
size: .
J: TRBJ2-7
V: TRBV10-3
CDR3: CAIRTDSSYEQYF
DNA: TGTGCCATCAGGACAGATAGCTCCTACGAGCAGTACTTC

D: TRBD1
size: once
J: TRBJ1-2
V: TRBV5-5
CDR3: CASSPPLKGAHGYTF
DNA: TGTGCCAGCAGCCCACCCCTGAAGGGGGCCCATGGCTACACCTTC

D: .
size: .
J: TRBJ1-6
V: TRBV10-3
CDR3: CAIRESADSPLHF
DNA: TGTGCCATCAGGGAGTCGGCGGATTCACCCCTCCACTTT

D: .
size: .
J: TRBJ1-4
V: TRBV28
CDR3: CASSLVGLANEKLFF
DNA: TGTGCCAGCAGTTTAGTGGGACTGGCGAATGAAAAACTGTTTTTT

D: .
size: .
J: TRBJ1-4
V: TRBV18
CDR3: CASSPTAKGEKLFF
DNA: TGTGCCAGCTCACCAACAGCGAAAGGGGAAAAACTGTTTTTT

D: TRBD1
size: .
J: TRBJ2-7
V: TRBV7-9
CDR3: CASSNRTGVSYEQYF
DNA: TGTGCCAGCAGCAACCGGACAGGAGTATCCTACGAGCAGTACTTC

D: .
size: once
J: TRBJ2-7
V: TRBV28
CDR3: CASSLLKEQYF
DNA: TGTGCCAGCAGTTTGTTAAAGGAGCAGTACTTC

D: .
size: .
J: TRBJ2-2
V: TRBV2
CDR3: CASSVLGSTGELFF
DNA: TGTGCCAGCAGTGTATTGGGGTCGACCGGGGAGCTGTTTTTT

D: TRBD1
size: .
J: TRBJ2-1
V: TRBV5-1
CDR3: CASSETGNSYNEQFF
DNA: TGCGCCAGCAGCGAGACAGGGAACTCCTACAATGAGCAGTTCTTC

D: .
size: .
J: TRBJ1-1
V: TRBV25-1
CDR3: CASKRGWDTEAFF
DNA: TGTGCCAGCAAGCGGGGGTGGGACACTGAAGCTTTCTTT

D: .
size: .
J: TRBJ2-7
V: TRBV7-8
CDR3: CASSLVSRGGYEQYF
DNA: TGTGCCAGCAGCTTAGTGAGCAGGGGAGGGTACGAGCAGTACTTC

D: TRBD1
size: .
J: TRBJ2-5
V: TRBV6-5
CDR3: CASSYSRLRQGETQYF
DNA: TGTGCCAGCAGTTACTCGAGGCTAAGACAGGGAGAGACCCAGTACTTC

D: .
size: .
J: TRBJ2-4
V: TRBV19
CDR3: CASTTTWAAKNIQYF
DNA: TGTGCCAGTACCACCACCTGGGCGGCCAAAAACATTCAGTACTTC

D: .
size: .
J: TRBJ1-6
V: TRBV7-3
CDR3: CASSLIRGSPLHF
DNA: TGTGCCAGCAGCTTAATTAGAGGGTCACCCCTCCACTTT

D: .
size: .
J: TRBJ1-3
V: TRBV6-1
CDR3: CASNEPGARGNTIYF
DNA: TGTGCCAGCAACGAACCAGGGGCACGAGGAAACACCATATATTTT

D: .
size: once
J: TRBJ1-5
V: TRBV6-1
CDR3: CASIGDSNQPQHF
DNA: TGTGCCAGCATCGGGGATAGCAATCAGCCCCAGCATTTT

D: TRBD1
size: .
J: TRBJ1-3
V: TRBV5-5
CDR3: CASSFSTGGNTIYF
DNA: TGTGCCAGCAGCTTTTCGACAGGGGGAAACACCATATATTTT

D: TRBD1
size: .
J: TRBJ2-5
V: TRBV7-2
CDR3: CASSRDRGREWQETQYF
DNA: TGTGCCAGCAGCAGGGACAGGGGGCGCGAGTGGCAAGAGACCCAGTACTTC

D: .
size: once
J: TRBJ2-5
V: TRBV28
CDR3: CASSSLHRTQYF
DNA: TGTGCCAGCAGTTCCCTACACCGGACCCAGTACTTC

D: TRBD1
size: .
J: TRBJ2-7
V: TRBV7-2
CDR3: CASSLARTGAYEQYF
DNA: TGTGCCAGCAGCTTAGCACGGACAGGGGCCTACGAGCAGTACTTC

D: .
size: .
J: TRBJ2-7
V: TRBV10-2
CDR3: CASSESRGTEQYF
DNA: TGCGCCAGCAGTGAGAGTCGCGGGACCGAGCAGTACTTC

D: .
size: .
J: TRBJ2-7
V: TRBV9
CDR3: CASTQGCPYEQYF
DNA: TGTGCCAGCACCCAGGGGTGCCCCTACGAGCAGTACTTC

D: TRBD1
size: .
J: TRBJ1-1
V: TRBV19
CDR3: CASSFRDRLNTEAFF
DNA: TGTGCCAGTAGTTTCCGGGACAGACTGAACACTGAAGCTTTCTTT

D: .
size: .
J: TRBJ1-1
V: TRBV5-1
CDR3: CASSLGGTSNTEAFF
DNA: TGCGCCAGCAGCTTGGGGGGGACATCGAACACTGAAGCTTTCTTT

D: .
size: .
J: TRBJ2-5
V: TRBV18
CDR3: CASSRGQQETQYF
DNA: TGTGCCAGCTCAAGAGGACAGCAAGAGACCCAGTACTTC

D: .
size: few
J: TRBJ1-5
V: TRBV2
CDR3: CASSEREGQPQHF
DNA: TGTGCCAGCAGTGAGAGGGAAGGACAGCCCCAGCATTTT

D: TRBD1
size: .
J: TRBJ2-2
V: TRBV2
CDR3: CASSITGATGELFF
DNA: TGTGCCAGCAGCATTACAGGGGCCACCGGGGAGCTGTTTTTT

D: TRBD1
size: .
J: TRBJ2-6
V: TRBV4-3
CDR3: CASSRETGGPLSGANVLTF
DNA: TGCGCCAGCAGCCGAGAAACAGGGGGTCCCCTCTCTGGGGCCAACGTCCTGACTTTC

D: .
size: few
J: TRBJ1-5
V: TRBV2
CDR3: CASSPGQNSNQPQHF
DNA: TGTGCCAGCAGTCCTGGACAAAATAGCAATCAGCCCCAGCATTTT

D: .
size: .
J: TRBJ1-4
V: TRBV7-9
CDR3: CASSLDPTTNEKLFF
DNA: TGTGCCAGCAGCTTGGACCCTACAACTAATGAAAAACTGTTTTTT

D: TRBD1
size: .
J: TRBJ1-5
V: TRBV27
CDR3: CASSSIQGTPFQPQHF
DNA: TGTGCCAGCAGTTCCATACAGGGGACTCCGTTCCAGCCCCAGCATTTT

D: .
size: .
J: TRBJ1-2
V: TRBV6-5
CDR3: CASSYAREGYGYTF
DNA: TGTGCCAGCAGTTATGCCAGGGAGGGCTATGGCTACACCTTC

D: .
size: .
J: TRBJ2-7
V: TRBV2
CDR3: CASSEQGSRSYEQYF
DNA: TGTGCCAGCAGTGAACAGGGATCCCGCTCCTACGAGCAGTACTTC

D: TRBD1
size: .
J: TRBJ2-7
V: TRBV7-2
CDR3: CASSSGQGSVEQYF
DNA: TGTGCCAGCAGCTCGGGACAGGGTTCGGTCGAGCAGTACTTC

D: .
size: .
J: TRBJ1-5
V: TRBV19
CDR3: CASSQAGQGQPQHF
DNA: TGTGCCAGTAGTCAGGCAGGGCAAGGGCAGCCCCAGCATTTT

D: TRBD2
size: .
J: TRBJ2-1
V: TRBV25-1
CDR3: CASSQASGIRNEQFF
DNA: TGTGCCAGCAGCCAAGCTAGCGGGATCCGCAATGAGCAGTTCTTC

D: TRBD1
size: .
J: TRBJ2-3
V: TRBV7-9
CDR3: CASSSRTGGYTQYF
DNA: TGTGCCAGCAGCTCCCGGACAGGGGGGTATACGCAGTATTTT

D: .
size: .
J: TRBJ2-7
V: TRBV7-9
CDR3: CASRSKASYEQYF
DNA: TGTGCCAGCAGAAGTAAAGCTTCCTACGAGCAGTACTTC

D: TRBD2
size: once
J: TRBJ2-1
V: TRBV7-2
CDR3: CASSLEKLAGGNEQFF
DNA: TGTGCCAGCAGCTTAGAAAAGCTAGCGGGAGGGAATGAGCAGTTCTTC

D: TRBD1
size: .
J: TRBJ1-1
V: TRBV5-6
CDR3: CASSLGEGANTEAFF
DNA: TGTGCCAGCAGCTTGGGAGAGGGGGCTAATACTGAAGCTTTCTTT

D: .
size: .
J: TRBJ2-7
V: TRBV21-1
CDR3: CASSKGYEQYF
DNA: TGTGCCAGCAGCAAAGGCTACGAGCAGTACTTC

D: TRBD2
size: once
J: TRBJ2-7
V: TRBV6-5
CDR3: CASSMGLAGLEEQYF
DNA: TGTGCCAGCAGTATGGGACTAGCGGGGCTTGAAGAGCAGTACTTC

D: .
size: few
J: TRBJ1-6
V: TRBV5-1
CDR3: CASSLDPGPALHF
DNA: TGCGCCAGCAGCTTGGATCCAGGGCCAGCCCTCCACTTT

D: .
size: .
J: TRBJ2-5
V: TRBV30
CDR3: CAWKGNAAETQYF
DNA: TGTGCCTGGAAAGGGAACGCCGCAGAGACCCAGTACTTC